The text below deals with one T cell receptor (beta chain). This clonotype was detected ten times or more. Its specific antigen is unknown. The sample holds no much larger clone one base away, and base qualities are not on file. The TCR beta CDR3 regions were amplified from the RNA transcripts. The TCR CDR3 was subjected to a first round of RT-PCR using the HTBI primer set and the Qiagen OneStep RT-PCR kit. The libraries were constructed in a second round of multiplex PCR and then size-selected and purified. The libraries were sequenced on an Illumina HiSeq2000 using paired-end 100 bp reads. Turning to the authors' computational methods: SOAPnuke was used to process the raw data, with reads discarded if the reads contained adapters or uncalled bases, had a mean Phred below 15, or lacked an exact constant-primer or identifier match. High-quality paired reads were merged with COPE v1.2.5, and unique nucleotide sequences were defined as clonotypes. MiTCR v1.1 was used to align the clonotypes against IMGT TRBV, TRBD and TRBJ reference segments. The analysis included only V-J combinations with a frequency above 0.0001, which together covered 99% to 99.2% of the repertoires. The TCS score was defined as the ratio of F50 (clonal expansion) to E x V (chaos), calculated using BLOSUM62-based TCRdist between CDR3 peptides within each V-J. Welch's t-statistics and random forest reduced 500 to 550 V-J features to some 14, which were used in a naive Bayes classifier (R e1071). TCRdb ran its own pipeline on the public reads, namely fastp trimming at Q25 and MiXCR clone calling, and kept in-frame beta chains. All rows with the same CDR3 protein become a single entry with the most common DNA and genes. The V and J calls and clone size come from TCRdb's table, not from the authors' own analysis. The sample data list 550,000 to 650,000 distinct CDR3 sequences, and 14% of these were observed just once. The top ten constitute around 13% of the sample.

The entry originates in a study of T cells in Graves' hyperthyroidism and ophthalmopathy (dated by TCRdb to between 2019 and 2020). Regarding the complete study: Peripheral blood was collected at initial diagnosis, before any treatment. A discovery cohort of 95 to 100 patients, approximately 44 with Graves' ophthalmopathy and approximately 57 with stable Graves' hyperthyroidism, was used to find distinguishing TCR V-J signatures. An independent validation cohort of around 20 hyperthyroidism patients and some 15 patients who later progressed to ophthalmopathy tested prospective prediction of ophthalmopathy. The roughly 100 discovery patients were randomly divided into training and test sets at a 7:3 ratio. The study also compared thyroid tissue and blood T-cell repertoires from about six Graves' hyperthyroidism patients. After blood sampling, hyperthyroidism patients were treated with methimazole at a starting dose of 30 mg daily, and ophthalmopathy patients were treated with high-dose intravenous methylprednisolone. The paper reports TCR Vbeta CDR3 sequencing of roughly 140 peripheral blood samples: around 45 ophthalmopathy, roughly 80 hyperthyroidism and roughly 17 progressor patients. Results and caveats for the whole study, not just this receptor: A model built on a 13 V-J signature distinguished ophthalmopathy from stable hyperthyroidism, reaching 87.88% sensitivity and 81.08% specificity in cross-validation and 80%/75% in testing. No statistical method was used to fix the sample size in advance, and group allocation was not hidden from the investigators. Most expanded thyroid clonotypes (frequency above 0.001) were also detected in blood, suggesting blood repertoires may reflect thyroid immune responses. In validation, the model predicted progression to ophthalmopathy a median of around 6.5 months before onset, with 65% to 71% sensitivity and roughly 73% specificity.

Stable Graves' hyperthyroidism was defined as the absence of progression to ophthalmopathy over 18 months of follow-up. Hyperthyroidism patients were newly diagnosed, with disease duration under 2 months, and aged 18 to 65 years. Exclusion was applied to patients with uncontrolled infections, other autoimmune diseases, pregnancy or lactation. Diagnoses relied on clinical symptoms, serum thyroxine and TRAb, thyroid ultrasound and orbital computed tomography. PBMCs were separated from under 12 ml of fresh peripheral blood using Ficoll-Paque density gradient centrifugation. Total RNA was extracted using Trizol reagent, and RNA quality was assessed on an Agilent 2100 Bioanalyzer. Spanning cysteine to phenylalanine, the CDR3 consists of 16 amino acids. Just CDR3 DNA is preserved here, 48 bases in frame from base 1. Via the germline V gene (reference sequence), CDR1 is DFQATT and CDR2 SNEGSKA. V is trimmed back by 5 bases and J by 2 bases, and the junction contains 10 bases that no gene match accounts for.

Here the chain combines TRBV20-1 and TRBJ2-7; 12 central bases correspond to TRBD2. The receptor was derived from a middle-aged woman with Graves' hyperthyroidism. The source material was blood. The CDR3 region has the sequence CSAPPRTSGNPYEQYF. The DNA reads TGCAGTGCTCCCCCGCGGACTAGCGGGAACCCCTACGAGCAGTACTTC.